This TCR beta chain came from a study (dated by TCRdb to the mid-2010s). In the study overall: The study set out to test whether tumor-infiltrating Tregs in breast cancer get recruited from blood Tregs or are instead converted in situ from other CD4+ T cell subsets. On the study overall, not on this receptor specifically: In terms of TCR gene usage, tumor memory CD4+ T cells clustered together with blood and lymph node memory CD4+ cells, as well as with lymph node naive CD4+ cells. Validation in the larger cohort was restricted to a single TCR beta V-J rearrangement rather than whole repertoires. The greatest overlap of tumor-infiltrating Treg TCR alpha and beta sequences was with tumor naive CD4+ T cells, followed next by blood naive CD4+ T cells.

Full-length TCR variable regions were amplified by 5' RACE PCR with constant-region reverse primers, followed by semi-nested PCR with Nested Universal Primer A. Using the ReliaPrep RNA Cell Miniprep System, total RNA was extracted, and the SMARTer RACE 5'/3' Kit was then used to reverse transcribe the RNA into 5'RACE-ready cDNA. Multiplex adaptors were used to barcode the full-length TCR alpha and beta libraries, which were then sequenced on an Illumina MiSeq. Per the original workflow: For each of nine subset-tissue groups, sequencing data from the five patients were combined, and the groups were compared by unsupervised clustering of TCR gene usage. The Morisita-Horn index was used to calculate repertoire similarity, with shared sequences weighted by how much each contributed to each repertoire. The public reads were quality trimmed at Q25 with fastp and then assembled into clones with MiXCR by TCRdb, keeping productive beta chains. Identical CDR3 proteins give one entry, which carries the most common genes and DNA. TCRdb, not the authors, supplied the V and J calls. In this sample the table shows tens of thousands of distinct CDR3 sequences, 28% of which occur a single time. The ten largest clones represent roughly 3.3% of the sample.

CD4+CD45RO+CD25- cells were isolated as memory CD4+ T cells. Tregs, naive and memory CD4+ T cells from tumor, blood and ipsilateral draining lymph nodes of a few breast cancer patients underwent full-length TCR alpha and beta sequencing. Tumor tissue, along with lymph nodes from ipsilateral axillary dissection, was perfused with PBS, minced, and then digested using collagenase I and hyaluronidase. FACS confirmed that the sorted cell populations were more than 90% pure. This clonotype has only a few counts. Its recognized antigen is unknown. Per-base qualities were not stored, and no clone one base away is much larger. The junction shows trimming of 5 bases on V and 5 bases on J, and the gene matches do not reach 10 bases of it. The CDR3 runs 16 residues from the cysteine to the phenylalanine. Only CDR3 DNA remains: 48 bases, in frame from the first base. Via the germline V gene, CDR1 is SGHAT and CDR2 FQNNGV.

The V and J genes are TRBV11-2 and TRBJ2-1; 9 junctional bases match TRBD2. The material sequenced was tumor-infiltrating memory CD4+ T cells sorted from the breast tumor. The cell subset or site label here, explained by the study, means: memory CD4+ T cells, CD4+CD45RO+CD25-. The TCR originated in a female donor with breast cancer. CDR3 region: CASSQTVAGVHNEQFF. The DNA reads TGTGCCAGCAGCCAGACGGTAGCGGGGGTTCACAATGAGCAGTTCTTC.